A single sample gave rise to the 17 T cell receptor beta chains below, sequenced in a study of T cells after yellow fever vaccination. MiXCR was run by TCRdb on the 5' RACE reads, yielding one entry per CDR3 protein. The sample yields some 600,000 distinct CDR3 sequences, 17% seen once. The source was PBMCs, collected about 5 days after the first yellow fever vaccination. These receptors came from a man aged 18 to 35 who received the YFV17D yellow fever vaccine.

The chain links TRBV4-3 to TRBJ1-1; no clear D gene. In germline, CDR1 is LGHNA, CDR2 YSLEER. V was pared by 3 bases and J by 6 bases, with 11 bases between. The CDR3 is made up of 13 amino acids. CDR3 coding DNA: TGCGCCAGCAGCCAGGCTCAGGCCTCTGAAGCTTTCTTT. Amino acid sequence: CASSQAQASEAFF.

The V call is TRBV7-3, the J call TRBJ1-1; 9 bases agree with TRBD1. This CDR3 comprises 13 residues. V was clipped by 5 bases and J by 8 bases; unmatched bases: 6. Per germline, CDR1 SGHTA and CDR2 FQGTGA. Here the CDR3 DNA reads TGTGCCAGCAGCCCAAGGGACAGGGACGAAGCTTTCTTT. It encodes CASSPRDRDEAFF.

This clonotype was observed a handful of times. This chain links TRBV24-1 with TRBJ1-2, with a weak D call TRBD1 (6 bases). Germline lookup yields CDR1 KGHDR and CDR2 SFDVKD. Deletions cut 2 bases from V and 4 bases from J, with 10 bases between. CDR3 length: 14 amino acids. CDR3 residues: CATSDYRTAYGYTF. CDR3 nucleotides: TGTGCCACCAGTGATTACCGGACAGCCTATGGCTACACCTTC.

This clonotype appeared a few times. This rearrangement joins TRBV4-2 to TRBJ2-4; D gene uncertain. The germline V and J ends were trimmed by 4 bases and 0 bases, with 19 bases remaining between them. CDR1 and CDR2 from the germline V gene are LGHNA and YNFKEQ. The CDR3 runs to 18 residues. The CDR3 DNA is TGTGCCAGCAGCCGAGCTTCGAATAGTGATCTAGCCAAAAACATTCAGTACTTC. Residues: CASSRASNSDLAKNIQYF.

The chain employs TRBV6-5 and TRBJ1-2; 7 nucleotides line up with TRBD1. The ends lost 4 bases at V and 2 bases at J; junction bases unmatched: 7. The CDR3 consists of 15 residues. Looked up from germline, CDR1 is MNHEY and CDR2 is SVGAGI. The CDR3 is CASSSPTGPNYGYTF. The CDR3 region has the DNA TGTGCCAGCAGTTCCCCGACAGGGCCCAACTATGGCTACACCTTC.

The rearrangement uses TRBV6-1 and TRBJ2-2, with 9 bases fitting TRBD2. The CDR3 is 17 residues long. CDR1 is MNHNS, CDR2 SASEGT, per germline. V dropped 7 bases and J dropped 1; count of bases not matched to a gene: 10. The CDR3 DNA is TGTGCCAGCACCCCCCGGGGGCGGGGGGGGAACACCGGGGAGCTGTTTTTT. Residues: CASTPRGRGGNTGELFF.

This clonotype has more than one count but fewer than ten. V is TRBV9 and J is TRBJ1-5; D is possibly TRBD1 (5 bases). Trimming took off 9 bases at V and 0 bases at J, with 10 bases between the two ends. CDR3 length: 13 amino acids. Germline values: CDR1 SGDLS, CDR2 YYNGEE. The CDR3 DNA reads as TGTGCCAACCGGGGGGGTAGCAATCAGCCCCAGCATTTT. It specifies CANRGGSNQPQHF. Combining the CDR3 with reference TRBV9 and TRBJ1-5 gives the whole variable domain DSGVTQTPKHLITATGQRVTLRCSPRSGDLSVYWYQQSLDQGLQFLIQYYNGEERAKGNILERFSAQQFPDLHSELNLSSLELGDSALYFCANRGGSNQPQHFGDGTRLSIL.

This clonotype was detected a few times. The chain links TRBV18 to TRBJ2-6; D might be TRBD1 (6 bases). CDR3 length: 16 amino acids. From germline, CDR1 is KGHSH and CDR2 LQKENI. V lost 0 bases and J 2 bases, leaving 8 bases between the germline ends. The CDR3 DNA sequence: TGTGCCAGCTCACCACCAACAGGGACTGGGGCCAACGTCCTGACTTTC. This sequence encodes CASSPPTGTGANVLTF.

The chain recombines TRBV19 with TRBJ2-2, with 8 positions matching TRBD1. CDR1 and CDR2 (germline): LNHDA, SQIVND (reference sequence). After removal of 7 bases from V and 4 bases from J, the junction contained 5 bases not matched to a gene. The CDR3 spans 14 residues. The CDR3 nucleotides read TGTGCCAGTATCAGGGGGCAGCGCACCGGGGAGCTGTTTTTT. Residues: CASIRGQRTGELFF.

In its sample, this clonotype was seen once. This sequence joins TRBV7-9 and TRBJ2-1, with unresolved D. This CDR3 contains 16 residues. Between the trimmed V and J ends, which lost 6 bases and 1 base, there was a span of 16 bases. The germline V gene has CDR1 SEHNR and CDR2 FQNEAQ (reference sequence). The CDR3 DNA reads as TGTGCCAGCAGACCTGAGAGCACCTATTCCTACAATGAGCAGTTCTTC. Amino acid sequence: CASRPESTYSYNEQFF.

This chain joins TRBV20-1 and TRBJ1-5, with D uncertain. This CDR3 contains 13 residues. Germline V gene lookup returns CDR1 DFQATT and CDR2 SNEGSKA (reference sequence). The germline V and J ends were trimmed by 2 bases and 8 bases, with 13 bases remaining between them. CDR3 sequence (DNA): TGCAGTGCTAGATGGCAGAGGAGAGAGCCCCAGCATTTT. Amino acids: CSARWQRREPQHF.

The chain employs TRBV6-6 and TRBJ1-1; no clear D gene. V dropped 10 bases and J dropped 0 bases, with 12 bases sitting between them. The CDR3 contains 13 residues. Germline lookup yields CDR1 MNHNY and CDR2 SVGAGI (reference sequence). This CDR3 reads CATAGGLNTEAFF. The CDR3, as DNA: TGTGCCACGGCTGGCGGCCTGAACACTGAAGCTTTCTTT.

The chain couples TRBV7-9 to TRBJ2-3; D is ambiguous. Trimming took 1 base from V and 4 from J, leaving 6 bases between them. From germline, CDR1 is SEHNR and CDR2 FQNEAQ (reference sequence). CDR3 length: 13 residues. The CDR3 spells CASSLDGPDTQYF. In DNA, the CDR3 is TGTGCCAGCAGCTTAGACGGTCCAGATACGCAGTATTTT.

The CDR3 DNA reads as TGTGCCAGCAGCTACACGACAGGGCCCGAGCAGTACTTC. Amino acids: CASSYTTGPEQYF. The V gene is TRBV11-2, the J gene TRBJ2-7; 7 bases fit TRBD1. J lost 6 bases, V lost 4 bases, and 6 bases had no gene match. This CDR3 is built from 13 residues. CDR1 and CDR2 (germline): SGHAT, FQNNGV.

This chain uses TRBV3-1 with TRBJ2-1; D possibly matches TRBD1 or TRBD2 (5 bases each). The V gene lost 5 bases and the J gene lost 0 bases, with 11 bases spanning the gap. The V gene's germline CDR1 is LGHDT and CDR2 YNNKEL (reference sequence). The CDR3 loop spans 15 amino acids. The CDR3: CASSGTASSYNEQFF. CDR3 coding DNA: TGTGCCAGCAGCGGGACGGCTAGCTCCTACAATGAGCAGTTCTTC.

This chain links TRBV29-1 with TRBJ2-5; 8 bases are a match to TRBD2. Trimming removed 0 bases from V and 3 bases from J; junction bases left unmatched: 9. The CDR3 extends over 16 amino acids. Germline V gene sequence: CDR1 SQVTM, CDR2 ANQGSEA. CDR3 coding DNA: TGCAGCGTTGAAGAGGCGGGGCGGGGGGTCAAAGAGACCCAGTACTTC. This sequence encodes CSVEEAGRGVKETQYF. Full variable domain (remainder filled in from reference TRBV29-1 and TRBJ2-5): SAVISQKPSRDICQRGTSLTIQCQVDSQVTMMFWYRQQPGQSLTLIATANQGSEATYESGFVIDKFPISRPNLTFSTLTVSNMSPEDSSIYLCSVEEAGRGVKETQYFGPGTRLLVL.

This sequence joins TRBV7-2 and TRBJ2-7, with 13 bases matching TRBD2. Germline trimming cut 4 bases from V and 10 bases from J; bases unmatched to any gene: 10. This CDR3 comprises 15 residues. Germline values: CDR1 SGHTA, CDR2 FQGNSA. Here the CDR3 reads CASSSRTSGGPAQYF. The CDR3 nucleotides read TGTGCCAGCAGCTCGCGGACTAGCGGGGGCCCCGCCCAGTACTTC.